This T cell receptor (beta chain) is from a study of T cells in Graves' hyperthyroidism and ophthalmopathy (dated 2019 in TCRdb). About the study as a whole: Peripheral blood samples were taken at initial diagnosis, before any treatment was given. To identify distinguishing TCR V-J signatures, a discovery cohort of around 100 patients was used, comprising 43 with Graves' ophthalmopathy and around 60 with stable Graves' hyperthyroidism. An independent validation cohort of about 19 hyperthyroidism patients and approximately 16 patients who later progressed to ophthalmopathy tested prospective prediction of ophthalmopathy. The 95 to 100 discovery patients were divided at random into training and test sets in a 7:3 ratio. The study also compared thyroid tissue and blood T-cell repertoires from 6 or 7 Graves' hyperthyroidism patients. After blood sampling, hyperthyroidism patients were treated with methimazole at a starting dose of 30 mg daily, and ophthalmopathy patients were treated with high-dose intravenous methylprednisolone. The paper describes TCR Vbeta CDR3 sequencing of around 130 peripheral blood samples, made up of under 50 ophthalmopathy patients, some 80 hyperthyroidism patients and around 17 progressor patients.

Findings and caveats that apply to the study as a whole: During validation, the model predicted progression to ophthalmopathy a median of about 6.3 months ahead of onset, with roughly 65% sensitivity and 72.22% specificity. Most expanded thyroid clonotypes (frequency above 0.001) were also detected in blood, a finding suggesting that blood repertoires may reflect thyroid immune responses. In cross-validation, a model built on a 13 V-J signature told ophthalmopathy apart from stable hyperthyroidism with just under 90% sensitivity and roughly 81% specificity, and in testing the same model reached 80%/75%. No statistical method was used to fix the sample size in advance, and group allocation was not hidden from the investigators.

Hyperthyroidism patients were newly diagnosed, with disease duration under 2 months, and aged 18 to 65 years. Any patient with an uncontrolled infection, another autoimmune disease, pregnancy or lactation was excluded. Diagnoses relied on clinical symptoms, serum thyroxine and TRAb, thyroid ultrasound and orbital computed tomography. Blood from progressor patients was collected at the time of first diagnosis with hyperthyroidism, before any ophthalmopathy symptoms had appeared. PBMCs were separated from under 11 ml of fresh peripheral blood using Ficoll-Paque density gradient centrifugation. Progressor patients were initially diagnosed with Graves' hyperthyroidism and developed ophthalmopathy during follow-up. Total RNA was extracted using Trizol reagent, and RNA quality was assessed on an Agilent 2100 Bioanalyzer. Between the V and J ends, shortened by 4 bases and 7 bases respectively, the junction contains 10 bases. CDR3 length: 13 amino acids, cysteine to phenylalanine. Only the CDR3 DNA stays, 39 bases, in frame from base 1. Per the germline V gene (reference sequence), SEHNR is the CDR1 and FQNEAQ is the CDR2.

The TCR beta CDR3 regions were amplified from RNA transcripts. The first round of RT-PCR for the TCR CDR3 was performed with the HTBI primer set and the Qiagen OneStep RT-PCR kit. A second multiplex PCR round built the libraries, followed by size selection and purification. The libraries were sequenced on an Illumina HiSeq2000 using paired-end 100 bp reads. In the authors' own workflow: SOAPnuke was used to process the raw data, throwing out any read that contained adapters or uncalled bases, had a mean Phred below 15, or lacked an exact constant-primer or identifier match. COPE v1.2.5 was used to merge high-quality paired reads, and clonotypes were defined as unique nucleotide sequences. Clonotypes were aligned to IMGT TRBV, TRBD and TRBJ reference segments using MiTCR v1.1. Only V-J combinations with frequency above 0.0001, covering roughly 99% of repertoires, were analysed. The TCS score was defined as the ratio of F50 (clonal expansion) to E x V (chaos), calculated using BLOSUM62-based TCRdist between CDR3 peptides within each V-J. Welch's t-statistics and random forest reduced approximately 520 V-J features to roughly 13, which were used in a naive Bayes classifier (R e1071). TCRdb reran the public reads through fastp at Q25 and MiXCR, keeping productive beta chains. CDR3 protein sequences are deduplicated, and each keeps its most common genes and DNA. The V and J calls, along with clone size, are taken from TCRdb and not from the paper's own processing. The sample table lists under 750,000 distinct CDR3 sequences, approximately 19% of them with a count of one. In total, the top ten clones hold around 15% of the sample.

In its sample, this clonotype was seen many times. Its binding antigen is unknown. No clone much larger than this one lies a single base away; base qualities are absent. The material sequenced was blood. This clonotype originated in a woman aged 45-65 years with Graves' hyperthyroidism that later progressed to Graves' ophthalmopathy. The chain joins TRBV7-9 to TRBJ1-4, with no reliable assignment of the D segment. The DNA sequence is given as TGTGCCAGCAGCTCGGGTCTGGGTGAAAAACTGTTTTTT. It codes for CASSSGLGEKLFF.